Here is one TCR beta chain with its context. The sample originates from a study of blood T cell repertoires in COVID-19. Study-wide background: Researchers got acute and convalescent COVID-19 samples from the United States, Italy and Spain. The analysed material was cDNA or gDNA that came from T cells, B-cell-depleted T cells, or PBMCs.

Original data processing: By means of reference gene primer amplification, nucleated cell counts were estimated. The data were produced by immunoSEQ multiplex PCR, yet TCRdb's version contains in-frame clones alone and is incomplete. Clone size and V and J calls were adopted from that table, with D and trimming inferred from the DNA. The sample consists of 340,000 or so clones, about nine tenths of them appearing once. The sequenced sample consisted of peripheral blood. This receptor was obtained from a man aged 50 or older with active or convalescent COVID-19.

CDR3 sequence reads: CASVRRQGGNYGYTF. CDR3 nucleotide sequence: TGTGCCAGCGTCCGGAGACAGGGGGGTAACTATGGCTACACCTTC. The chain employs TRBV2 and TRBJ1-2, with TRBD1 matching over 9 bases. CDR1 and CDR2 (germline): SNHLY, FYNNEI. The CDR3 is 15 residues long. Losses at the gene ends were 8 bases for V and 1 base for J; bases not matched to a gene: 8.